This TCR beta chain was captured by sequencing in a study of response to subunit inactivated influenza vaccine. This clonotype was counted only a few times. CDR3 size: 13 residues. Germline values: CDR1 SQVTM, CDR2 ANQGSEA. Germline trimming cut 4 bases from V and 3 bases from J; bases unmatched to any gene: 4. TCRdb independently ran MiXCR on the RT-PCR reads; one entry per CDR3 protein. The profile shows hundreds of thousands of distinct CDR3 sequences, roughly 10% of them singletons. These records were also assigned to another study, of T cells expressing NK-cell markers. As that study records: Making the TCR beta cDNA relied on 5'RACE template switching with UMIs. One of eight sequenced donors was HCMV-seronegative; the other seven were seropositive.

The gene calls are TRBV29-1 and TRBJ1-1; 8 bases are shared with TRBD1. The sequencing used PBMCs from blood, collected on the day of vaccination. The origin of this receptor is a man aged 50 or older who received an inactivated influenza vaccine. CDR3 in amino acids: CSVGYRGDTEAFF. The DNA of the CDR3 is TGCAGCGTTGGGTACAGGGGGGACACTGAAGCTTTCTTT.